The 22 T cell receptor beta chains below were found in one sample sequenced in a study of blood T cell repertoires in COVID-19. TCRdb keeps only in-frame clones here, not all; method: immunoSEQ multiplex PCR. Seen here are about 170,000 clones, about nine tenths observed once, and the top ten hold 9.5% to 12%. Sequencing was carried out using peripheral blood. The receptors were gathered from a woman aged 55-69 years with COVID-19, enrolled during active disease.

V usage is TRBV6-6 and J usage is TRBJ2-5, with TRBD1 matching 9 bases. Unmatched junction bases numbered 13, after V lost 6 bases and J lost 5 bases. CDR1 is MNHNY and CDR2 is SVGAGI in the germline V gene (reference sequence). This CDR3 spans 16 amino acids. The CDR3 DNA reads as TGTGCCAGCAGCTCAAAACAGGGGGCAAGCGGTGAGACCCAGTACTTC. It translates to CASSSKQGASGETQYF.

V is TRBV20-1 and J is TRBJ1-5; no definite D call. Trimming shortened V by 3 bases and J by 9 bases, and 12 bases separated the two germline ends. This CDR3 has 12 amino acids. Germline CDR1 reads DFQATT; CDR2 reads SNEGSKA (reference sequence). CDR3 in amino acids: CSASRSVPPQHF. The CDR3 nucleotides are TGCAGTGCTAGTCGTAGCGTGCCGCCCCAGCATTTT.

This clone was seen once. The genes are TRBV6-5 and TRBJ2-1, with TRBD1 matching 8 bases. The germline V gene encodes CDR1 MNHEY and CDR2 SVGAGI. After removal of 6 bases from V and 4 bases from J, the junction contained 2 bases not matched to a gene. This CDR3 has 13 residues. CDR3 protein: CASSRGQYNEQFF. The CDR3 DNA reads as TGTGCCAGCAGCAGGGGGCAGTACAATGAGCAGTTCTTC.

The genes are TRBV12-3 or TRBV12-4 and TRBJ2-5; possible D gene TRBD2, 6 bases. The CDR3 has 12 amino acids. Trimming stripped 5 bases from V and 5 bases from J, with 9 bases between. CDR3 in DNA: TGTGCCAGCAGTCCTAGCGCCGAGACCCAGTACTTC. Translating gives CASSPSAETQYF.

CDR3 in DNA: TGTGCCAGCAGGGGGCGAAACTCTCGAGCCAAAAACATTCAGTACTTC. As protein: CASRGRNSRAKNIQYF. The chain recombines TRBV28 with TRBJ2-4; tentatively, D is TRBD1 (5 bases). CDR1 and CDR2 (germline): MDHEN, SYDVKM. V was shortened by 6 bases and J by 0 bases, with 15 bases between the two germline ends. CDR3 length: 16 residues.

Comment on this clone: At the DNA level, this CDR3 is encoded by other sequences in the same sample as well. This chain uses TRBV9 with TRBJ2-5, with D possibly TRBD1 on 5 matching bases. Germline-derived CDR1 and CDR2 are SGDLS and YYNGEE. This CDR3 is 14 amino acids long. Trimming removed 0 bases from V and 2 bases from J, with 8 bases in between. The CDR3 region is CASSVGQGQETQYF. As DNA, the CDR3 is TGTGCCAGCAGCGTAGGGCAGGGACAAGAGACCCAGTACTTC.

The chain combines TRBV20-1 with TRBJ2-2; 7 nucleotides agree with TRBD2. V shed 3 bases and J 6 bases; nucleotides not matched to a gene: 13. The germline gives CDR1 DFQATT, CDR2 SNEGSKA (reference sequence). This CDR3 has 16 amino acids. Here the CDR3 reads CSASTSATPGAGELFF. CDR3 sequence (DNA): TGCAGTGCTAGTACTAGCGCAACACCGGGGGCCGGGGAGCTGTTTTTT.

The CDR3 loop is CASGLAMRGTDTQYF. CDR3 DNA sequence: TGTGCCAGCGGCCTTGCTATGAGGGGCACAGATACGCAGTATTTT. The chain links TRBV7-2 to TRBJ2-3; a weak D match, TRBD2 (5 bases). The CDR3 has 15 residues. V was shortened by 8 bases and J by 1 base, with 16 bases between the two germline ends. The germline gives CDR1 SGHTA, CDR2 FQGNSA.

This sequence joins TRBV20-1 and TRBJ2-7, with D possibly TRBD1 on 6 matching bases. Looked up from germline, CDR1 is DFQATT and CDR2 is SNEGSKA (reference sequence). CDR3 length: 16 residues. The germline V and J ends were trimmed by 3 bases and 0 bases, with 18 bases remaining between them. The CDR3 DNA reads as TGCAGTGCTAGTGCCTCCGGGACAACTAGCTCCTACGAGCAGTACTTC. Its translation is CSASASGTTSSYEQYF.

This clone was counted once. V and J are TRBV7-3 and TRBJ2-2, with 8 nucleotides matching TRBD2. J was trimmed by 7 bases and V by 7 bases; bases with no gene match: 11. Germline V gene sequence: CDR1 SGHTA, CDR2 FQGTGA. This CDR3 has 15 amino acids. This chain's CDR3 is CASKSGSGRSGELFF. CDR3 sequence (DNA): TGTGCCAGCAAAAGTGGGAGCGGGAGAAGCGGGGAGCTGTTTTTT.

This chain connects TRBV25-1 to TRBJ1-1; D perhaps matches TRBD1 (5 bases). Germline CDR1 and CDR2: MGHDK and SYGVNS. Trimming pared 6 bases from V and 0 bases from J, leaving 11 bases between. The CDR3 contains 14 residues. This CDR3 reads CASSYDRLNTEAFF. The CDR3 bases are TGTGCCAGCAGCTACGACAGATTGAACACTGAAGCTTTCTTT. The full variable domain, in which reference TRBV25-1 and TRBJ1-1 provide the parts outside the CDR3, is EADIYQTPRYLVIGTGKKITLECSQTMGHDKMYWYQQDPGMELHLIHYSYGVNSTEKGDLSSESTVSRIRTEHFPLTLESARPSHTSQYLCASSYDRLNTEAFFGQGTRLTVV.

A few counts support this clone. In DNA, the CDR3 is TGTGCCAGCAGTCCAACCGGGTTTCCCTACGAGCAGTACTTC. Its translation is CASSPTGFPYEQYF. V gene TRBV27 combines with J gene TRBJ2-7; D not certain. The CDR3 is made up of 14 amino acids. Deletions cut 5 bases from V and 2 bases from J, with 13 bases between. Per germline, CDR1 MNHEY and CDR2 SMNVEV (reference sequence).

The CDR3 sequence is CASSFSLAGVGEQYF. The CDR3 coding sequence is TGCGCCAGCAGCTTCAGTCTAGCGGGAGTCGGGGAGCAGTACTTC. The V call is TRBV5-1, the J call TRBJ2-7, with TRBD2 identical over 10 bases. Germline V CDR1 and CDR2: SGHRS, YFSETQ. V shed 2 bases, J shed 7 bases, and the junction held 9 bases outside the gene matches. The CDR3 sequence is 15 residues long.

The V and J genes are TRBV6-5 and TRBJ2-7; 8 bases fit TRBD1. The CDR3 has 16 residues. Germline V CDR1 and CDR2: MNHEY, SVGAGI. J lost 2 bases, V lost 0 bases, and 6 bases had no gene match. Written as DNA, the CDR3 is TGTGCCAGCAGTTACTCATCAGGGGGCGGGACCTACGAGCAGTACTTC. It codes for CASSYSSGGGTYEQYF.

J is TRBJ2-7 and V is TRBV28; D ambiguous. The CDR3 covers 11 residues. Germline loops: CDR1 MDHEN, CDR2 SYDVKM. V gave up 7 bases and J gave up 5 bases, with 9 bases separating them. CDR3 sequence: CASTDFNEQYF. CDR3 nucleotide sequence: TGTGCCAGCACAGATTTTAACGAGCAGTACTTC.

The V gene is TRBV4-3, the J gene TRBJ1-2; D unresolved. This CDR3 is built from 13 residues. V gave up 2 bases and J gave up 2 bases, with 6 bases separating them. The germline V gene has CDR1 LGHNA and CDR2 YSLEER. CDR3 coding DNA: TGCGCCAGCAGCCAACAACAGAACTATGGCTACACCTTC. Translating it yields CASSQQQNYGYTF.

The genes are TRBV5-5 and TRBJ1-1, with 11 bases matching TRBD1. V dropped 4 bases and J dropped 2; count of bases not matched to a gene: 7. Germline V gene data show CDR1 as SGHKS and CDR2 as YYEKEE (reference sequence). The CDR3 contains 16 residues. In DNA form, the CDR3 reads TGTGCCAGCAGCCGGCCCCGGACAGGGGGCAACACTGAAGCTTTCTTT. Translation gives CASSRPRTGGNTEAFF.

This CDR3 reads CASSVFGSADTQYF. CDR3 in DNA: TGTGCCAGCAGCGTTTTCGGGTCTGCAGATACGCAGTATTTT. This chain links TRBV9 with TRBJ2-3; D unresolved. Germline values: CDR1 SGDLS, CDR2 YYNGEE. CDR3 size: 14 residues. The V and J ends lost 2 bases and 4 bases respectively, with 11 bases between them.

The chain employs TRBV7-9 and TRBJ1-2; 9 positions agree with TRBD1. This CDR3 has 15 residues. The trim removed 7 bases at V and 1 base at J, leaving 7 bases unmatched. CDR1 and CDR2 (germline): SEHNR, FQNEAQ (reference sequence). The CDR3 region is CASTRDRGFNYGYTF. The CDR3 nucleotides read TGTGCCAGCACCCGAGACAGGGGGTTTAACTATGGCTACACCTTC. The whole variable domain, filled in from reference TRBV7-9 and TRBJ1-2, reads DTGVSQNPRHKITKRGQNVTFRCDPISEHNRLYWYRQTLGQGPEFLTYFQNEAQLEKSRLLSDRFSAERPKGSFSTLEIQRTEQGDSAMYLCASTRDRGFNYGYTFGSGTRLTVV.

The V and J genes are TRBV2 and TRBJ1-2; 8 nucleotides agree with TRBD1. The CDR3 spans 17 residues. The ends lost 4 bases at V and 4 bases at J; junction bases unmatched: 14. Germline CDR1 SNHLY, CDR2 FYNNEI. This chain's CDR3 is CASSGMAGGYPGYGYTF. In DNA form, the CDR3 reads TGTGCCAGCAGTGGGATGGCAGGGGGCTACCCGGGCTATGGCTACACCTTC.

V is TRBV2 and J is TRBJ1-3, with D possibly being TRBD1 (6 bases). Per the germline V gene, CDR1 is SNHLY and CDR2 is FYNNEI. Deletions cut 1 base from V and 4 bases from J, with 14 bases between. The CDR3 is 16 residues long. In nucleotides, the CDR3 is TGTGCCAGCAGTGAAGGCGGGGGGCTACGAGGAAACACCATATATTTT. Protein sequence: CASSEGGGLRGNTIYF.

To note about this clone: Because the CDR3's place on the DNA is in doubt, the DNA is left out and the CDR3 is given as listed by TCRdb. V and J are TRBV7-2 and TRBJ2-7; TRBD1 is taken as the D call from the table, unchecked against the DNA. Germline V gene lookup returns CDR1 SGHTA and CDR2 FQGNSA. The CDR3 sequence runs 15 residues, both termini included. The chain's CDR3 is CASSSSGTGVNEQYF.